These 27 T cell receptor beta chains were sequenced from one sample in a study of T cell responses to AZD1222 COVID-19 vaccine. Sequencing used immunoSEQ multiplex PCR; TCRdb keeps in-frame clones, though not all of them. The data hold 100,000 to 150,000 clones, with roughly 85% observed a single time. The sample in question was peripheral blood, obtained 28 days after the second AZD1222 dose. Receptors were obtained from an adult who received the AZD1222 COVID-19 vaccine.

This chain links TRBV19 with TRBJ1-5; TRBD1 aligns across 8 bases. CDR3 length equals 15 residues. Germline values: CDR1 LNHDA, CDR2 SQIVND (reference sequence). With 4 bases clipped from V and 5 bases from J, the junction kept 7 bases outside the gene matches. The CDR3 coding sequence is TGTGCCAGTAGTACCACCGACAGGGGTTATCAGCCCCAGCATTTT. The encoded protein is CASSTTDRGYQPQHF.

CDR3 DNA: TGTGCCAGCAGCTGGATGGGGGACAGGGGGGCCTACGAGCAGTACTTC. Protein sequence: CASSWMGDRGAYEQYF. The gene calls are TRBV5-4 and TRBJ2-7, with TRBD1 identical over 11 bases. This CDR3 comprises 16 residues. V was pared by 3 bases and J by 2 bases, with 7 bases of the junction left unmatched. Germline V gene data show CDR1 as SGHNT and CDR2 as YYREEE (reference sequence).

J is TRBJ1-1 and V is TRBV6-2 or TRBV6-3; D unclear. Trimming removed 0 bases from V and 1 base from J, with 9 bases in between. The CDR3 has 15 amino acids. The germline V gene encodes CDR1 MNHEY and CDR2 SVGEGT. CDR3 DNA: TGTGCCAGCAGTTACTCGATCAGACAGAACACTGAAGCTTTCTTT. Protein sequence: CASSYSIRQNTEAFF.

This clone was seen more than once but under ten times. The chain's CDR3 is CASSFEARWTEAFF. DNA of the CDR3: TGTGCCAGCAGCTTCGAAGCCCGGTGGACTGAAGCTTTCTTT. The V call is TRBV7-9, the J call TRBJ1-1; unclear D gene. The CDR3 totals 14 residues. Trimming removed 3 bases from V and 5 bases from J, with 13 bases in between. The V gene's germline CDR1 is SEHNR and CDR2 FQNEAQ (reference sequence).

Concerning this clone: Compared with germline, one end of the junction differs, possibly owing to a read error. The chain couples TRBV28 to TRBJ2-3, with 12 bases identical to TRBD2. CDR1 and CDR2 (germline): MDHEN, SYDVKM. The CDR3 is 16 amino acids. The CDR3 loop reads CASSSLAGGKTDTQYF. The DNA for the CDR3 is TGTGCTAGCAGTTCCCTAGCGGGGGGGAAGACAGATACGCAGTATTTT.

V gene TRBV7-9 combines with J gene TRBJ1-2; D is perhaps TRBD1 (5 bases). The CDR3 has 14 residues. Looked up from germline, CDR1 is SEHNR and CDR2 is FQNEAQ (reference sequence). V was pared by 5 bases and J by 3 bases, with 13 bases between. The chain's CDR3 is CASSPQGYYYGYTF. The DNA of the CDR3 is TGTGCCAGCAGCCCGCAGGGATACTACTATGGCTACACCTTC.

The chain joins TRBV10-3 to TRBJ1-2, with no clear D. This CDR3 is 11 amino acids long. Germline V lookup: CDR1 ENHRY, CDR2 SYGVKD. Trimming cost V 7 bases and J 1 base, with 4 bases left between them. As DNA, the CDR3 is TGTGCCATCACGGATAACTATGGCTACACCTTC. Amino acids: CAITDNYGYTF.

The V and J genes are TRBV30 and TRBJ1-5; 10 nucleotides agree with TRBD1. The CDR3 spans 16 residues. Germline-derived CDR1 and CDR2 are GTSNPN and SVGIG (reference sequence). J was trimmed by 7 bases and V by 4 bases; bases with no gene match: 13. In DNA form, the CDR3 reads TGTGCCTGGACCCCAGCGCCGGGGACAGGGGACCAGCCCCAGCATTTT. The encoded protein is CAWTPAPGTGDQPQHF. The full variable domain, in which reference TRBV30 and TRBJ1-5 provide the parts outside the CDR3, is SQTIHQWPATLVQPVGSPLSLECTVEGTSNPNLYWYRQAAGRGLQLLFYSVGIGQISSEVPQNLSASRPQDRQFILSSKKLLLSDSGFYLCAWTPAPGTGDQPQHFGDGTRLSIL.

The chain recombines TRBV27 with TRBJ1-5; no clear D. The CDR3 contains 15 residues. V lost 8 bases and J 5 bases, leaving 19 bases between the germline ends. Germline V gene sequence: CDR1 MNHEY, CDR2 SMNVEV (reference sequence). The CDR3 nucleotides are TGTGCCAGCCAACAAGACTATACAGACTATCAGCCCCAGCATTTT. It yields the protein CASQQDYTDYQPQHF.

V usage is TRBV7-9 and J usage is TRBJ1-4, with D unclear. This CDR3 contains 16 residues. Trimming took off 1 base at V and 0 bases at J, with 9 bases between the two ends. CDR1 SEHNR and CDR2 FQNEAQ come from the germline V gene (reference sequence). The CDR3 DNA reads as TGTGCCAGCAGCTTAGGTCCATCTTCAACTAATGAAAAACTGTTTTTT. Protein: CASSLGPSSTNEKLFF.

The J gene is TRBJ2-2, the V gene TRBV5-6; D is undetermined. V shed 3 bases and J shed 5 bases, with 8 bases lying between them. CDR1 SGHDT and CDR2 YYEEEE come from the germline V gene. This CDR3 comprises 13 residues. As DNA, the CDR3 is TGTGCCAGCAGCTGGATAATTACCGGGGAGCTGTTTTTT. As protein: CASSWIITGELFF.

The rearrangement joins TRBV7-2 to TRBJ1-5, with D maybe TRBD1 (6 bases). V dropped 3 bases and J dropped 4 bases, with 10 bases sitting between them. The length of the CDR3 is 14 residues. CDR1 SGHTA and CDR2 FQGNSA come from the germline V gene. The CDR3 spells CASSLAGVNQPQHF. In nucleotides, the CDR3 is TGTGCCAGCAGCTTGGCAGGGGTGAATCAGCCCCAGCATTTT.

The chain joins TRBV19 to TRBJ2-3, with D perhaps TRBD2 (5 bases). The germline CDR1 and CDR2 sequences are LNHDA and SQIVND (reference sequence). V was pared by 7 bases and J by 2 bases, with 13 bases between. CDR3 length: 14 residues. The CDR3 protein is CASTMGGPTDTQYF. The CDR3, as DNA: TGTGCCAGTACCATGGGCGGGCCCACAGATACGCAGTATTTT. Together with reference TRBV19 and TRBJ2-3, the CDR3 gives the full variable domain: DGGITQSPKYLFRKEGQNVTLSCEQNLNHDAMYWYRQDPGQGLRLIYYSQIVNDFQKGDIAEGYSVSREKKESFPLTVTSAQKNPTAFYLCASTMGGPTDTQYFGPGTRLTVL.

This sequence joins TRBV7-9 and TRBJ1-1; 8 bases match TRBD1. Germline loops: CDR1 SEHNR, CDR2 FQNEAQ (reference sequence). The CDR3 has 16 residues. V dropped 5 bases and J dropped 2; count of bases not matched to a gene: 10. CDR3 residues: CASSPRPQGANTEAFF. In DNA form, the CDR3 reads TGTGCCAGCAGCCCCCGTCCGCAGGGGGCAAACACTGAAGCTTTCTTT.

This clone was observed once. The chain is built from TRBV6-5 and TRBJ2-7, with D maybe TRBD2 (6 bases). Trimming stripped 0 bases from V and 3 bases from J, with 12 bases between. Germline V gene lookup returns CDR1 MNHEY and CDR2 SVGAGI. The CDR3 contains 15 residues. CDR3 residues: CASSYSNWGVYEQYF. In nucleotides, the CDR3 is TGTGCCAGCAGTTACTCGAATTGGGGGGTCTACGAGCAGTACTTC.

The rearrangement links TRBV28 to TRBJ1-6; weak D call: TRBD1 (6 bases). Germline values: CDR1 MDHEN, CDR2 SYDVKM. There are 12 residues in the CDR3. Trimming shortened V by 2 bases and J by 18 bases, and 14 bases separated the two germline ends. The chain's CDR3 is CASSLEAGHPHF. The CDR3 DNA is TGTGCCAGCAGTTTAGAGGCGGGACATCCCCACTTT.

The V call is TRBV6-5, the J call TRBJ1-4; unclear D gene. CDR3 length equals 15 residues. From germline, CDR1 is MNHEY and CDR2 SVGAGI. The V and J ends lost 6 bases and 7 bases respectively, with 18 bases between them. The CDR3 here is CASSRSAFSLEKLFF. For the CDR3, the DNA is TGTGCCAGCAGCCGATCGGCCTTTTCCCTTGAAAAACTGTTTTTT.

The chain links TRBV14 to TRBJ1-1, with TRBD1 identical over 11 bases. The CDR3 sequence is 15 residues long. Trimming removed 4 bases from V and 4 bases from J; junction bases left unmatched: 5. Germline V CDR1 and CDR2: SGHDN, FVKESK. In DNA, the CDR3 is TGTGCCAGCAGCCCTTTTGGGACAGGGGGCACTGAAGCTTTCTTT. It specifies CASSPFGTGGTEAFF. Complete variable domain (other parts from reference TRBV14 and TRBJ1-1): EAGVTQFPSHSVIEKGQTVTLRCDPISGHDNLYWYRRVMGKEIKFLLHFVKESKQDESGMPNNRFLAERTGGTYSTLKVQPAELEDSGVYFCASSPFGTGGTEAFFGQGTRLTVV.

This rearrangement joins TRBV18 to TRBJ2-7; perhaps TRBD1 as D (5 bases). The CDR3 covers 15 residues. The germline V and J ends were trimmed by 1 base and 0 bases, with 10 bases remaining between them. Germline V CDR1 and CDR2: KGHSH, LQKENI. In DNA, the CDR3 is TGTGCCAGCTCACCACAGGGGCCTGGCTCCTACGAGCAGTACTTC. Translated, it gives CASSPQGPGSYEQYF.

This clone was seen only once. The CDR3 reads CASSNPGLRSPYLPKGELFF. The CDR3 DNA reads TGCGCCAGCAGTAATCCGGGACTTCGTTCACCTTATCTACCTAAGGGGGAGCTGTTTTTT. This chain uses TRBV4-1 with TRBJ2-2; tentatively, D is TRBD2 (6 bases). CDR3 size: 20 residues. V was shortened by 6 bases and J by 8 bases, with 34 bases between the two germline ends. Germline V CDR1 and CDR2: MGHRA, YSYEKL.

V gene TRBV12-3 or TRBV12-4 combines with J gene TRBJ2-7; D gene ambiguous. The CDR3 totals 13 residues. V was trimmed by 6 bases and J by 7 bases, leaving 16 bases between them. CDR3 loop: CASSLDAMGEQYF. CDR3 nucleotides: TGTGCCAGCAGCCTGGACGCGATGGGGGAGCAGTACTTC.

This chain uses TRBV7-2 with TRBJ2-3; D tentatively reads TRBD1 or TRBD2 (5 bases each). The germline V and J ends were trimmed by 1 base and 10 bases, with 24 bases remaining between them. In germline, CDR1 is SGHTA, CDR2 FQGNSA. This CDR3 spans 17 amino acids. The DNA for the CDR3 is TGTGCCAGCAGCTTAGTTAGTCCGGGGCCCTTCCCGTTCGCGCAGTATTTT. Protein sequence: CASSLVSPGPFPFAQYF.

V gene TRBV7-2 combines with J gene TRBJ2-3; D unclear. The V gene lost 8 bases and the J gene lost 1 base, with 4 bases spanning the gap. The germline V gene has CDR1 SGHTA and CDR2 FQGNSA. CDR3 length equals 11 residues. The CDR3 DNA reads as TGTGCCAGCTCCCGCACAGATACGCAGTATTTT. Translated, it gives CASSRTDTQYF.

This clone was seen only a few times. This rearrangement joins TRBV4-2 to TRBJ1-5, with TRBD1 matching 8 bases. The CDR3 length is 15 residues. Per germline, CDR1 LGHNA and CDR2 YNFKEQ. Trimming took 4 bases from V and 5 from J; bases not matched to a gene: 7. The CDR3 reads CASSLYDRGDQPQHF. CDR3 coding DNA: TGTGCCAGCAGCCTCTACGACAGGGGTGATCAGCCCCAGCATTTT.

The CDR3 bases are TGTGCCAGCAGCAGTCTTACAGGAGCCAAAAACATTCAGTACTTC. It translates to CASSSLTGAKNIQYF. V is TRBV3-1 (or the pseudogene TRBV3-2) and J is TRBJ2-4, with TRBD1 as a possible D gene (5 bases). CDR1 is LGHDT and CDR2 is YNNKEL in the germline V gene (reference sequence). The CDR3 is 15 amino acids. The V gene lost 5 bases and the J gene lost 0 bases, with 11 bases spanning the gap.

The CDR3 region has the DNA TGTGCCAGCAGTGACAGGACCAATTCACCCCTCCACTTT. Translating it yields CASSDRTNSPLHF. V gene TRBV6-1 combines with J gene TRBJ1-6; D is undetermined. V lost 3 bases and J lost 7, with 7 bases in between. The V gene's germline CDR1 is MNHNS and CDR2 SASEGT. CDR3 size: 13 residues.

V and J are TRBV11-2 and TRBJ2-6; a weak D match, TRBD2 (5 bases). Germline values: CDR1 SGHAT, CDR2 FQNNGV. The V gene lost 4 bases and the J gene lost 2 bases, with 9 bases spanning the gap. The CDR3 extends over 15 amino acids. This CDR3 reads CASSYGGPGANVLTF. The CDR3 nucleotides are TGTGCCAGCAGCTACGGAGGTCCTGGGGCCAACGTCCTGACTTTC.